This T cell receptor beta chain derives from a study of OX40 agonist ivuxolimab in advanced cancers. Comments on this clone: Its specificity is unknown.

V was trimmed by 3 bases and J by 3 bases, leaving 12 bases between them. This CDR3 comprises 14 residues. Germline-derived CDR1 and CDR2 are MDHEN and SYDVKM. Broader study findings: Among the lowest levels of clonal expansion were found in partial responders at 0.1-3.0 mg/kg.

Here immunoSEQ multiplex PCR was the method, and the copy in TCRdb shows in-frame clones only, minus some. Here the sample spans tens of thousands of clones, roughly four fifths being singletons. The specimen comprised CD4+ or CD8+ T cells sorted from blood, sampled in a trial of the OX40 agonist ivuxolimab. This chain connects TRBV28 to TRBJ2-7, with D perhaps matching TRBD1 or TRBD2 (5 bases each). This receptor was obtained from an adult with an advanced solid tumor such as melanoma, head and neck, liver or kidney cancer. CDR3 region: CASSLGTYNYEQYF. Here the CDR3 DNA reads TGTGCCAGCAGTTTGGGGACCTATAACTACGAGCAGTACTTC.